This T cell receptor (beta chain) was recovered during a study of beta chain features in type 1 diabetes listed by TCRdb under 2018. Describing the broader study: Patients and healthy donors did not differ in mean age, gender distribution, total cell number or subset yield. A total of 107,917,701 sorted cells were examined across all samples, and a strong correlation was observed between cell number per subset and RNA yield. In the study, recently diagnosed type 1 diabetes patients and matched healthy donors were compared on the TCRB repertoires of their sorted circulating CD4+ T cell subsets. Whereas all 28 donors provided naive and central memory subsets, regulatory and stem cell-like memory subsets were isolated from just 8 patients and roughly eight healthy donors.

The entire isolated RNA was reverse transcribed using the High Capacity cDNA Reverse Transcription Kit, and thus expressed TCRB transcripts were sequenced. Deep immunoSEQ sequencing was applied to naive, central memory and regulatory T cell samples, giving an average of about 3.57 million total reads per sample. Sorted cells were lysed in RLT buffer, and RNA was extracted using DNase-treated RNeasy Micro or Mini kits according to cell number. Each cell subset was processed separately to prevent cross-contamination, with patient and healthy donor samples processed together. The immunoSEQ multiplex PCR was used to amplify TCRB sequences from cDNA, generating 87-bp fragments that spanned the CDR3 region. The amplicons were sequenced using the Illumina HiSeq platform. Turning to the authors' computational methods: Synthetic template baselines were used to correct PCR bias computationally, reads within Hamming distance 2 were collapsed, and singletons that could not be merged were discarded. By aligning reads against IMGT, V, D and J genes, CDR3 length, and insertions or deletions at six rearrangement sites were assigned. Clonotype counts were normalized to sorted cell number within each subset before computing true diversity and Gini coefficients with the tcR R package. The overlap coefficient, calculated on TCRB nucleotide sequences, was used to measure repertoire sharing. As a proxy for the pre-selection repertoire, out-of-frame TCRB sequences from naive cells were analyzed. In TCRdb, the immuneACCESS table is reduced to in-frame sequences with V and J assigned. These tables do not hold every clone; where another copy was compared, an unresolved V gene accounts for under half, and the others remain unexplained. The V and J calls and clone size were taken over from that table, and D and trimming were inferred from the DNA. This sample has 640,000 or so clones in its table, and roughly 13% of those were observed once. About 0.02% of the sample is taken by the ten largest.

Each donor gave one peripheral blood draw, averaging about 120 mL, which was collected into heparinised tubes. A BD FACSAria II was used to sort naive, central memory, regulatory and stem cell-like memory CD4+ T cells with a panel that included CD45RO, CCR7, CD25, CD127, CD95 and CD27. All sorted populations exceeded 95% purity. PBMCs were isolated immediately by Lymphoprep density gradient centrifugation and stained directly without culture. Samples were stained and sorted in pairs, with one healthy donor and one patient per experiment, so that batch effects were minimized. The investigation overall reported the following: Only small numbers of individuals were included in the HLA sub-analyses, which left unresolved whether HLA type had any influence on TCRB rearrangement. In all four CD4+ subsets, TCRB CDR3 length was moderately but significantly shorter in type 1 diabetes patients. At VDJ recombination sites, type 1 diabetes patients had fewer insertions and more deleted nucleotides, which implies abnormalities in thymic rearrangement. Naive, central memory and regulatory TCRB repertoires appeared to be more alike among patients than among healthy donors. PCR may preferentially amplify shorter templates, but because patient and control samples were amplified and corrected together, any resulting skew would affect both groups equally. Sequencing cDNA rather than genomic DNA could over-represent highly expressing activated cells, although activation and CD3 levels did not differ between groups.

Comment on this clone: The specificity of this receptor is unknown. No clone much larger than this one lies a single base away; base qualities are absent.

Based on the germline V gene, the CDR1 and CDR2 sequences are SGHRS and YFSETQ. Reading from cysteine to phenylalanine, the CDR3 counts 15 amino acids. The kept DNA is CDR3 alone, 45 bases in frame from the first base. At the junction V is shortened by 4 bases and J by 2 bases; bases outside the gene matches: 2. Recombination joined TRBV5-1 with TRBJ2-5; TRBD2 matches 13 bases in the middle. Sequencing was carried out using naive CD4+ T cells from blood. Taken with the paper, the label for cell subset or site translates to: true naive CD4+ T cells. The TCR originated in a man in his late teens or twenties with type 1 diabetes. In nucleotide form, the sequence is TGCGCCAGCAGCGCGGGACTAGCGGGACAAGAGACCCAGTACTTC. Translated, it gives CASSAGLAGQETQYF.